A single sample gave rise to the 22 T cell receptor beta chains below, sequenced in a study of technical replicates of blood from four donors. Produced via immunoSEQ multiplex PCR; TCRdb's table is partial and in-frame only. The sample has tens of thousands of clones, under 99% seen once; the top ten hold 0.2% to 0.25%. Sequencing was performed on T cells isolated from PBMCs. Receptor source: a human donor in good health.

CDR3 sequence reads: CASSQEPGTGSEQYF. In DNA, the CDR3 is TGCGCCAGCAGCCAAGAGCCGGGGACAGGTAGCGAGCAGTACTTC. The V gene is TRBV4-1, the J gene TRBJ2-7, with 8 bases fitting TRBD1. Germline trimming cut 0 bases from V and 6 bases from J; bases unmatched to any gene: 7. This CDR3 is 15 amino acids long. Germline CDR1 reads MGHRA; CDR2 reads YSYEKL.

The rearrangement joins TRBV10-3 to TRBJ2-5; 9 positions match TRBD1. V lost 8 bases to trimming and J lost 2 bases; unmatched junction nucleotides: 0. Germline loops: CDR1 ENHRY, CDR2 SYGVKD. The CDR3 runs 12 residues. Here the CDR3 DNA reads TGTGCCATCGGGACAGGGCAAGAGACCCAGTACTTC. This gives the protein CAIGTGQETQYF.

Only one count was recorded for this clone. The chain has TRBV25-1 and TRBJ2-7; 11 nucleotides line up with TRBD2. The CDR3 is made up of 16 amino acids. The germline CDR1 and CDR2 sequences are MGHDK and SYGVNS. V dropped 10 bases and J dropped 2; count of bases not matched to a gene: 13. CDR3 protein: CATGGLAGGEAYEQYF. CDR3 nucleotide sequence: TGTGCCACTGGCGGACTAGCGGGCGGGGAGGCCTACGAGCAGTACTTC.

The genes are TRBV28 and TRBJ2-5; weak D call: TRBD2 (7 bases). Trimming pared 2 bases from V and 5 bases from J, leaving 27 bases between. This CDR3 is built from 19 residues. Germline V gene data show CDR1 as MDHEN and CDR2 as SYDVKM. The CDR3 nucleotides are TGTGCCAGCAGTTTACGTTGCTGGGGGGGCGCTTGTGTATCTGAGACCCAGTACTTC. It codes for CASSLRCWGGACVSETQYF.

About this clone itself: One end of the junction does not line up with germline, which may come from a read error. The gene calls are TRBV2 and TRBJ2-1, with D possibly matching TRBD2 (6 bases). Per germline, CDR1 SNHLY and CDR2 FYNNEI. The CDR3 loop spans 16 amino acids. CDR3 DNA: TGTGCCAGCAGCGAAGCAGGAACGGGAGCCTACAATGAGCAGTTCTTC. Translating it yields CASSEAGTGAYNEQFF.

V and J are TRBV9 and TRBJ2-5, with D maybe TRBD1 (6 bases). Germline loops: CDR1 SGDLS, CDR2 YYNGEE. The CDR3 sequence is 15 residues long. V lost 1 base to trimming and J lost 2 bases, with 12 bases between them. The CDR3 DNA sequence: TGTGCCAGCAGCGTAACTGGACAGCCTCAAGAGACCCAGTACTTC. Its translation: CASSVTGQPQETQYF.

V usage is TRBV7-9 and J usage is TRBJ2-3; 9 nucleotides align to TRBD2. In germline, CDR1 is SEHNR, CDR2 FQNEAQ (reference sequence). CDR3 size: 15 residues. Trimming took 10 bases from V and 0 from J; bases not matched to a gene: 8. The CDR3 region has the DNA TGTGCCAATCACGAGCGGGAGGAAAGCACAGATACGCAGTATTTT. Translation: CANHEREESTDTQYF.

The chain's CDR3 is CASSFIAGEEQFF. The CDR3 region has the DNA TGTGCCAGCAGCTTTATAGCGGGAGAGGAGCAGTTCTTC. The rearrangement links TRBV5-4 to TRBJ2-1, with TRBD2 matching over 9 bases. Trimming took 2 bases from V and 10 from J; bases not matched to a gene: 4. Germline lookup yields CDR1 SGHNT and CDR2 YYREEE (reference sequence). The CDR3 is made up of 13 amino acids. Looking up the rest from reference TRBV5-4 and TRBJ2-1 gives the full variable domain: ETGVTQSPTHLIKTRGQQVTLRCSSQSGHNTVSWYQQALGQGPQFIFQYYREEENGRGNFPPRFSGLQFPNYSSELNVNALELDDSALYLCASSFIAGEEQFFGPGTRLTVL.

V usage is TRBV7-9 and J usage is TRBJ2-2; TRBD2 agrees at 7 bases. Germline loops: CDR1 SEHNR, CDR2 FQNEAQ (reference sequence). The CDR3 length is 17 residues. The J segment lost 1 base and the V segment lost 3 bases, leaving 8 bases of the junction unmatched. Here the CDR3 DNA reads TGTGCCAGCAGCTTTTTAAGGCGGGAGAAGAACACCGGGGAGCTGTTTTTT. Protein product: CASSFLRREKNTGELFF.

The CDR3 sequence: CASSERGIDEQFF. In DNA form, the CDR3 reads TGTGCCAGCAGTGAACGGGGAATAGATGAGCAGTTCTTC. V gene TRBV2 combines with J gene TRBJ2-1; TRBD2 is a possible D gene (5 bases). Trimming removed 2 bases from V and 8 bases from J, with 10 bases in between. Germline values: CDR1 SNHLY, CDR2 FYNNEI. The CDR3 totals 13 residues.

V gene TRBV6-5 combines with J gene TRBJ1-2; TRBD1 matches at 9 bases. The CDR3 covers 16 residues. Germline CDR1 and CDR2: MNHEY and SVGAGI. The trim removed 0 bases at V and 6 bases at J, leaving 8 bases unmatched. CDR3 DNA: TGTGCCAGCAGTTACTCTACAGGGGGCGTCGGAAATGGCTACACCTTC. This encodes CASSYSTGGVGNGYTF.

The chain uses TRBV6-6 and TRBJ1-5, with D hard to call. The CDR3 is 13 amino acids. The V gene lost 2 bases and the J gene lost 3 bases, with 5 bases spanning the gap. Germline lookup yields CDR1 MNHNY and CDR2 SVGAGI (reference sequence). CDR3 DNA sequence: TGTGCCAGCAGTTACAACAACAATCAGCCCCAGCATTTT. Translated: CASSYNNNQPQHF.

The V gene is TRBV30, the J gene TRBJ1-1; the D is unclear. V was clipped by 5 bases and J by 3 bases, with 13 bases between them. From germline, CDR1 is GTSNPN and CDR2 SVGIG (reference sequence). The CDR3 contains 13 residues. CDR3 nucleotide sequence: TGTGCCTGGGGGTTAACTAGAGACACTGAAGCTTTCTTT. Protein: CAWGLTRDTEAFF.

The rearrangement uses TRBV27 and TRBJ1-1, with a tentative D call TRBD1 (6 bases). This CDR3 region has 13 residues. Deletions cut 6 bases from V and 1 base from J, with 9 bases between. Per germline, CDR1 MNHEY and CDR2 SMNVEV (reference sequence). The CDR3 sequence is CASRIGGNTEAFF. Here the CDR3 DNA reads TGTGCCAGCAGAATAGGGGGGAACACTGAAGCTTTCTTT.

The chain employs TRBV4-3 and TRBJ2-2; 7 bases are shared with TRBD2. CDR1 is LGHNA and CDR2 is YSLEER in the germline V gene. The CDR3 is 15 residues long. V gave up 2 bases and J gave up 1 base; unmatched junction bases: 1. The CDR3 nucleotides are TGCGCCAGCAGCCAACTAGCGGTGAACACCGGGGAGCTGTTTTTT. Its translation: CASSQLAVNTGELFF.

The J gene is TRBJ2-5, the V gene TRBV6-5; 9 positions agree with TRBD2. This CDR3 contains 13 residues. V was clipped by 0 bases and J by 7 bases; unmatched bases: 0. The germline CDR1 and CDR2 sequences are MNHEY and SVGAGI. The CDR3 sequence: CASSYSREGTQYF. CDR3 in DNA: TGTGCCAGCAGTTACTCGCGGGAGGGGACCCAGTACTTC.

DNA of the CDR3: TGCGCCAGCAGCCTGACCGGGACAGGTATCTTGGACGAGCAGTACTTC. Translated, it gives CASSLTGTGILDEQYF. The genes are TRBV5-1 and TRBJ2-7; 8 bases fit TRBD1. Germline-derived CDR1 and CDR2 are SGHRS and YFSETQ. CDR3 length equals 16 residues. Unmatched junction bases numbered 14, after V lost 4 bases and J lost 5 bases.

This clone showed up just once. This chain connects TRBV4-3 to TRBJ2-5; TRBD2 agrees at 7 bases. Germline assignment: CDR1 LGHNA and CDR2 YSLEER. This CDR3 spans 15 amino acids. With 1 base clipped from V and 5 bases from J, the junction kept 7 bases outside the gene matches. The CDR3 nucleotides read TGCGCCAGCAGCCAAGGGGAGGGCCTCCATGAGACCCAGTACTTC. The encoded protein is CASSQGEGLHETQYF.

The J gene is TRBJ2-1, the V gene TRBV15; 7 positions agree with TRBD2. V was pared by 4 bases and J by 0 bases, with 6 bases of the junction left unmatched. The CDR3 is 16 residues long. The V gene's germline CDR1 is LNHNV and CDR2 YYDKDF (reference sequence). The CDR3 DNA reads as TGTGCCACCAGCACTGTATGGACTAGCTCCTACAATGAGCAGTTCTTC. Amino acid sequence: CATSTVWTSSYNEQFF.

This clone was seen a handful of times. The chain recombines TRBV7-2 with TRBJ1-1; 9 bases match TRBD1. In germline, CDR1 is SGHTA, CDR2 FQGNSA. This CDR3 comprises 11 residues. V shed 3 bases, J shed 12 bases, and the junction held 2 bases outside the gene matches. The CDR3 protein is CASSFTGGPFF. The CDR3 DNA reads TGTGCCAGCAGCTTTACAGGGGGCCCTTTCTTT.

Here the CDR3 reads CASSQDPGQPQHF. The CDR3 DNA sequence: TGCGCCAGCAGCCAAGATCCAGGTCAGCCCCAGCATTTT. This chain connects TRBV4-1 to TRBJ1-5; D gene unclear. CDR1 MGHRA and CDR2 YSYEKL come from the germline V gene. Between the trimmed V and J ends, which lost 0 bases and 6 bases, there was a span of 6 bases. The CDR3 consists of 13 residues.

The chain employs TRBV12-5 and TRBJ2-5, with D perhaps matching TRBD2 (7 bases). Germline V lookup: CDR1 LGHNT, CDR2 FRNRAP. The CDR3 spans 13 residues. The V gene lost 7 bases and the J gene lost 4 bases, with 13 bases spanning the gap. CDR3 residues: CASEGGEGETQYF. The CDR3 nucleotides are TGTGCTAGTGAAGGGGGGGAGGGAGAGACCCAGTACTTC. Complete variable domain (other parts from reference TRBV12-5 and TRBJ2-5): DARVTQTPRHKVTEMGQEVTMRCQPILGHNTVFWYRQTMMQGLELLAYFRNRAPLDDSGMPKDRFSAEMPDATLATLKIQPSEPRDSAVYFCASEGGEGETQYFGPGTRLLVL.